This T cell receptor (beta chain) was recovered during a study of T-cell reconstitution after alpha-beta-depleted transplantation in children. The CDR3 is made up of 14 amino acids. The V and J ends lost 4 bases and 2 bases respectively, with 12 bases between them. Per the germline V gene, CDR1 is SGHRS and CDR2 is YFSETQ. This clonotype was observed a handful of times. A TCRbeta library incorporating unique molecular identifiers was prepared. TCRdb fed the PCR reads into MiXCR, producing one record per CDR3 protein. The repertoire has a few hundred thousand distinct CDR3 sequences, 10% of them found once; the top ten carry 2% to 3%.

The sequence was collected from a human donor who donated a stem cell graft to a child with acute lymphoblastic leukemia. The specimen comprised PBMCs from the stem cell graft donor, sampled from the stem cell graft. This sequence joins TRBV5-1 and TRBJ1-1; D might be TRBD1 (5 bases). The CDR3 spells CASSTDSPNTEAFF. Here the CDR3 DNA reads TGCGCCAGCAGCACCGACAGTCCTAACACTGAAGCTTTCTTT.